The clone carrying this T cell receptor beta chain is termed medium-sized. What it recognizes is unknown. This entry comes from a study of early T cells in non-severe SARS-CoV-2 infection. CDR1 DFQATT and CDR2 SNEGSKA come from the germline V gene (reference sequence). The CDR3 totals 16 residues. V lost 3 bases and J lost 0, with 17 bases in between. Study observations and caveats: Missing private and CD4 specificities, VDJdb matching favored anti-spike CD8 responses.

Separate cDNA molecules each had unique molecular identifiers attached to them. From the 5' RACE reads, TCRdb called clonotypes with MiXCR, one entry per CDR3 protein. The repertoire holds about 59,000 distinct CDR3 sequences, with under 15% as singletons. The TCR sequence derives from an adult who was a healthcare worker with PCR-confirmed SARS-CoV-2 infection or an uninfected control (not recorded which). This sequence joins TRBV20-1 and TRBJ2-5; tentatively, D is TRBD2 (6 bases). The sequencing here drew on whole blood, taken at baseline. This CDR3 reads CSARVPTRGYQETQYF. In nucleotides, the CDR3 is TGCAGTGCTAGGGTCCCGACTAGAGGGTACCAAGAGACCCAGTACTTC.